The clone carrying this TCR beta chain came up once. These data are taken from a study of shared clonotypes between healthy human individuals. Generated by immunoSEQ multiplex PCR, the TCRdb table keeps only in-frame clones and is missing some. This sample yields some 2,000,000 clones, of which 95% are seen a single time; approximately 0.13% belongs to the top ten. The germline CDR1 and CDR2 sequences are SGHAT and FQNNGV. The V segment lost 1 base and the J segment 11 bases; nucleotides outside the gene matches: 8. This CDR3 region has 15 residues. Input material: naive CD4+ T cells sorted from blood. Subset noted: CD45RA+ positively selected. V gene TRBV11-2 combines with J gene TRBJ1-5; the match to TRBD1 covers 10 bases. The source is a man younger than 35 in good health. The CDR3 coding sequence is TGTGCCAGCAGCTTAGGGGACAGGGGATTCCCGGCCCAGCATTTT. This sequence encodes CASSLGDRGFPAQHF.